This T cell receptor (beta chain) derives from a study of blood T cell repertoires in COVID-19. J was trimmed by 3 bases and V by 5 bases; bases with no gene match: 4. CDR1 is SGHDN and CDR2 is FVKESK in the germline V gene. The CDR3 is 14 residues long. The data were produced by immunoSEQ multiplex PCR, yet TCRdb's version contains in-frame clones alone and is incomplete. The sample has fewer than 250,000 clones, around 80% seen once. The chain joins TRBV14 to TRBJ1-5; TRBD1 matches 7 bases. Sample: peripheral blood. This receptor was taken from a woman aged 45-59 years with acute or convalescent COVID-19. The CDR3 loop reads CASSVRGNNQPQHF. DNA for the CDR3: TGTGCCAGCAGCGTCAGGGGGAACAATCAGCCCCAGCATTTT.